The rows below give T cell receptor beta chains drawn from one sample of a study of T cells after yellow fever vaccination. TCRdb called the 5' RACE reads again in MiXCR, with one record for every CDR3 protein. Of 340,000 or so distinct CDR3 sequences in the sample, around 12% are singletons; the top ten hold 3.2%. Material: CD4+ T cells sorted from PBMCs, obtained 15 days after the yellow fever booster vaccination. The receptors derive from a man between 18 and 29 years old who received the YFV17D yellow fever vaccine. The CDR3 runs from the conserved cysteine through the conserved F or W. D genes are given only for firm matches. Clone size is not always given. Where it is, it says once, few, many or a class for expanded clones.

many,TRBD2,TRBV12-3/TRBV12-4,TRBJ2-2,TGTGCCAGCAGCCTCCGACTAGCGGGAACCGGGGAGCTGTTTTTT,CASSLRLAGTGELFF
.,TRBD2,TRBV4-1,TRBJ2-1,TGCGCCAGCAACCGACTAGCGGGGGGCCCCTACAATGAGCAGTTCTTC,CASNRLAGGPYNEQFF
few,.,TRBV6-1,TRBJ2-6,TGTGCCAGCAGTTGGGGGCCGGGGGCCAACGTCCTGACTTTC,CASSWGPGANVLTF
many,.,TRBV10-3,TRBJ2-7,TGTGCCATCAGTCCGACGGACTCCTACGAGCAGTACTTC,CAISPTDSYEQYF
.,.,TRBV2,TRBJ2-7,TGTGCCAGCAGTGAAGCGCTCGGTCCTTACGAGCAGTACTTC,CASSEALGPYEQYF
.,.,TRBV29-1,TRBJ1-3,TGCAGCGTCACCACTCCCAACTCTGGAAACACCATATATTTT,CSVTTPNSGNTIYF
.,TRBD1,TRBV10-2,TRBJ2-5,TGCGCCAGCAGTGACGGGGGACAGGGGGCCTTC,CASSDGGQGAF
.,.,TRBV6-1,TRBJ2-5,TGTGCCGGCACCCGCGGGGTCCAAGAGACCCAGTACTTC,CAGTRGVQETQYF
.,.,TRBV27,TRBJ1-1,TGTGCCAGCAGCCCTACGGGAGGGAAAGCTTTCTTT,CASSPTGGKAFF
.,.,TRBV5-1,TRBJ2-7,TGCGCCAGCAGCGACGGGGGACTCATTGAAGTAGGCGAGCAGTACTTC,CASSDGGLIEVGEQYF
.,.,TRBV7-2,TRBJ2-5,TGTGCCAGCACCTCGGGACGGCAAGAGACCCAGTACTTC,CASTSGRQETQYF
.,.,TRBV7-2,TRBJ1-5,TGTGCCAGCAGCACGGACAGCACCGGCAATCAGCCCCAGCATTTT,CASSTDSTGNQPQHF
few,.,TRBV11-2,TRBJ2-2,TGTGCCAGCAGCTTAACCCGCGCCACCGGGGAGCTGTTTTTT,CASSLTRATGELFF
few,TRBD1,TRBV9,TRBJ2-1,TGTGCCAGCAGCGTAGCCGTGGGGACAGGGGGACATGAGCAGTTCTTC,CASSVAVGTGGHEQFF